This passage covers 5 T cell receptor beta chains from one sample sequenced in a study of cytomegalovirus exposure and HLA in healthy donors. 13 Jbeta primers and 60 Vbeta primers were used for the PCR. Only in-frame clones appear in the TCRdb table, and some are missing; sequencing was by immunoSEQ multiplex PCR. The sample lists 120,000 or so clones, 75% to 85% occurring once. Sequenced material: PBMCs. These receptor sequences come from a man between 25 and 39 years old in good health and CMV-seronegative.

The J gene is TRBJ1-3, the V gene TRBV28; tentatively, D is TRBD1 (6 bases). The germline CDR1 and CDR2 sequences are MDHEN and SYDVKM. V was clipped by 7 bases and J by 4 bases, with 17 bases between them. The CDR3 length is 15 residues. CDR3 protein: CASNLPGGPGNTIYF. CDR3 in DNA: TGTGCCAGCAACCTACCCGGGGGGCCAGGAAACACCATATATTTT. Full variable domain (missing parts from reference TRBV28 and TRBJ1-3): DVKVTQSSRYLVKRTGEKVFLECVQDMDHENMFWYRQDPGLGLRLIYFSYDVKMKEKGDIPEGYSVSREKKERFSLILESASTNQTSMYLCASNLPGGPGNTIYFGEGSWLTVV.

The chain couples TRBV27 to TRBJ1-1, with D tentatively TRBD1 (5 bases). Germline lookup yields CDR1 MNHEY and CDR2 SMNVEV (reference sequence). There are 12 residues in the CDR3. The V end lost 8 bases, the J end lost 4 bases, and 11 bases lay between the germline ends. The CDR3 region has the DNA TGTGCCAGCCGTTACGGGGGCACTGAAGCTTTCTTT. As protein: CASRYGGTEAFF.

V is TRBV4-3 and J is TRBJ2-7; TRBD2 matches 9 bases. The ends lost 1 base at V and 4 bases at J; junction bases unmatched: 11. Looked up from germline, CDR1 is LGHNA and CDR2 is YSLEER. The CDR3 is 17 residues long. The CDR3 bases are TGCGCCAGCAGCCAAGCCGGGGTAGCGGGAGTAACGTACGAGCAGTACTTC. It specifies CASSQAGVAGVTYEQYF.

This clone was picked up a small number of times. This chain links TRBV6-1 with TRBJ2-1; 10 bases match TRBD1. This CDR3 contains 15 residues. With 3 bases clipped from V and 4 bases from J, the junction kept 3 bases outside the gene matches. CDR1 is MNHNS and CDR2 is SASEGT in the germline V gene. This chain's CDR3 is CASSETGGRYNEQFF. The CDR3 nucleotides are TGTGCCAGCAGTGAGACAGGGGGCAGGTACAATGAGCAGTTCTTC.

The chain has TRBV5-4 and TRBJ2-6; D uncertain. Trimming took off 4 bases at V and 0 bases at J, with 11 bases between the two ends. The germline V gene encodes CDR1 SGHNT and CDR2 YYREEE (reference sequence). The CDR3 consists of 16 residues. Here the CDR3 DNA reads TGTGCCAGCAGCACGCAGGTGTTCTCTGGGGCCAACGTCCTGACTTTC. Protein sequence: CASSTQVFSGANVLTF.